A single sample gave rise to the 8 T cell receptor beta chains below, sequenced in a study of blood T cells in healthy people across ages. Alongside a J-beta primer mix, a sample-barcoded 5' primer served in a second PCR lasting 7 to 11 cycles. TCRdb re-called the 5' RACE reads with MiXCR, one entry per CDR3 protein. Among some 920,000 distinct CDR3 sequences listed, roughly half were seen once. Sequencing was performed on blood. Receptors originate from an older woman in good health.

The rearrangement uses TRBV30 and TRBJ2-5; a weak D match, TRBD2 (6 bases). The J call may be faulty, since TRBJ2-7 better matches the DNA end. Per germline, CDR1 GTSNPN and CDR2 SVGIG (reference sequence). There are 14 residues in the CDR3. The CDR3 bases are TGTGCCTGGACCCCCGGGAGTGGGGTCTACGAGCAGTACTTC. It encodes CAWTPGSGVYEQYF.

Only a few counts were recorded for this clonotype. The rearrangement links TRBV4-1 to TRBJ2-7, with TRBD2 identical over 7 bases. The V and J ends lost 0 bases and 10 bases, in that order; junction bases with no gene match: 12. The CDR3 extends over 15 amino acids. Germline CDR1 MGHRA, CDR2 YSYEKL. This CDR3 is CASSQEERGGYNQYF. In DNA form, the CDR3 reads TGCGCCAGCAGCCAAGAAGAGAGGGGAGGGTATAATCAGTACTTC.

The rearrangement uses TRBV4-1 and TRBJ2-1; no reliable D call. The germline V and J ends were trimmed by 2 bases and 0 bases, with 17 bases remaining between them. The CDR3 has 18 residues. Germline V CDR1 and CDR2: MGHRA, YSYEKL. CDR3 nucleotides: TGCGCCAGCAGCCAAATTAGAGGTAGCCGACGCTCCTACAATGAGCAGTTCTTC. Protein sequence: CASSQIRGSRRSYNEQFF.

This clonotype was counted once. The gene calls are TRBV29-1 and TRBJ2-1; 7 nucleotides align to TRBD1. The CDR3 is 16 amino acids. Germline CDR1 and CDR2: SQVTM and ANQGSEA. Trimming removed 3 bases from V and 6 bases from J; junction bases left unmatched: 14. CDR3 nucleotides: TGCAGCGTTGATCGGCGCGTGGACAGGATAAGCAATGAGCAGTTCTTC. Translated, it gives CSVDRRVDRISNEQFF.

Note on this clonotype: No DNA is shown, since the ends of the CDR3 on it are uncertain; the CDR3 is the one TCRdb lists. The chain joins TRBV5-1 to TRBJ2-1; the table calls TRBD2, which could not be checked here. The CDR3 sequence runs 22 residues, both termini included. Germline V lookup: CDR1 SGHRS, CDR2 YFSETQ. CDR3 loop: CASSFYICSALKREGSYNEQFF.

This sequence joins TRBV6-5 and TRBJ2-1; 10 nucleotides line up with TRBD1. Germline V lookup: CDR1 MNHEY, CDR2 SVGAGI. V shed 5 bases and J 4 bases; nucleotides not matched to a gene: 8. The CDR3 covers 16 residues. CDR3 bases: TGTGCCAGCAGTACGAAGACAGGGGGCGCTTACAATGAGCAGTTCTTC. Translated, it gives CASSTKTGGAYNEQFF.

A few counts support this clonotype. The chain couples TRBV12-3 or TRBV12-4 to TRBJ1-5; TRBD1 is a possible D gene (5 bases). V lost 6 bases to trimming and J lost 3 bases, with 15 bases between them. The CDR3 has 15 amino acids. The CDR3 is CASSLMGGINQPQHF. CDR3 sequence (DNA): TGTGCCAGCAGCTTGATGGGGGGGATCAATCAGCCCCAGCATTTT.

V gene TRBV5-1 combines with J gene TRBJ2-1; D is ambiguous. The CDR3 sequence is 15 residues long. Trimming pared 3 bases from V and 4 bases from J, leaving 14 bases between. Germline CDR1 is SGHRS and CDR2 is YFSETQ. The CDR3 sequence: CASSSPGSGYNEQFF. The CDR3 coding sequence is TGCGCCAGCAGCTCCCCTGGCTCTGGATACAATGAGCAGTTCTTC.